The following is a TCR beta chain sequence with its context. Its antigen is still unknown. The data were obtained in a study of cytomegalovirus exposure and HLA in healthy donors. In the study overall: The platform used for the roughly 130 validation repertoires matched that of the 650 to 750 first-cohort repertoires, a later analysis reported.

This CDR3 contains 14 residues. V lost 2 bases and J 8 bases, leaving 15 bases between the germline ends. CDR1 is MNHEY, CDR2 SVGAGI, per germline. Here immunoSEQ multiplex PCR was the method, and the copy in TCRdb shows in-frame clones only, minus some. The sample consists of 260,000 or so clones, approximately 87% of them appearing once. Study-wide results and limits: The investigators catalogued some 160 TCR beta chains as cytomegalovirus-associated. In vitro confirmation showed a few CMV-associated chains to be CMV antigen specific.

The specimen sequenced was PBMCs. The chain is built from TRBV6-5 and TRBJ1-2; perhaps TRBD1 as D (6 bases). This receptor was taken from a young man in good health and CMV-seronegative. This CDR3 is CASSYAGQPKGYTF. As DNA, the CDR3 is TGTGCCAGCAGTTACGCCGGACAGCCGAAAGGCTACACCTTC.